This T cell receptor (beta chain) derives from a study of OX40 agonist ivuxolimab in advanced cancers. Study details: Ivuxolimab, an antibody acting as an agonist of OX40 (CD134), was used to treat patients.

Germline CDR1 LNHNV, CDR2 YYDKDF (reference sequence). Trimming stripped 0 bases from V and 2 bases from J, with 1 base between. The CDR3 contains 12 residues. Repertoires were generated with immunoSEQ multiplex PCR, while TCRdb's copy carries only in-frame clones and drops some. The top ten hold over 10% of the sample, which has about 54,000 clones, approximately 90% seen once. The chain is built from TRBV15 and TRBJ1-2; D is ambiguous. The clonotype comes from an adult with an advanced solid tumor such as melanoma, head and neck, liver or kidney cancer. This specimen consisted of CD4+ or CD8+ T cells sorted from blood, obtained in a trial of the OX40 agonist ivuxolimab. The CDR3 bases are TGTGCCACCAGCAGAGAAAACTATGGCTACACCTTC. Translating gives CATSRENYGYTF.